This is a list of T cell receptor beta chains from one sample in a study of T cell responses to AZD1222 COVID-19 vaccine. The method was immunoSEQ multiplex PCR; TCRdb's version includes in-frame clones alone and lacks a portion of them. Of tens of thousands of clones in the sample, about 92% were seen once. The specimen comprised peripheral blood, sampled 28 days after the second AZD1222 dose. These receptor sequences come from an adult who received the AZD1222 COVID-19 vaccine. Each CDR3 is given with its conserved first and last residue. A D gene is named only where the DNA matches it firmly. The size entry is marked missing in some rows and otherwise reads once, few, many or a size class.

d_gene: TRBD1
v_gene: TRBV9
j_gene: TRBJ1-4
abundance: -
CDR3nt: TGTGCCAGCAGCCCAGGGGGGGCTAATGAAAAACTGTTTTTT
CDR3aa: CASSPGGANEKLFF

d_gene: TRBD2
v_gene: TRBV6-5
j_gene: TRBJ2-5
abundance: -
CDR3nt: TGTGCCAGCAGTTACTTCGGCGGGGGGCAAGAGACCCAGTACTTC
CDR3aa: CASSYFGGGQETQYF

d_gene: TRBD2
v_gene: TRBV7-3
j_gene: TRBJ2-1
abundance: -
CDR3nt: TGTGCCAGCAGCTTATTGACTAGCGGTCTTGACAATGAGCAGTTCTTC
CDR3aa: CASSLLTSGLDNEQFF

d_gene: -
v_gene: TRBV27
j_gene: TRBJ1-4
abundance: -
CDR3nt: TGTGCCAGCAGGCTCAACAGGGAGGAAAATGAAAAACTGTTTTTT
CDR3aa: CASRLNREENEKLFF

d_gene: -
v_gene: TRBV19
j_gene: TRBJ1-3
abundance: -
CDR3nt: TGTGCCAGTAGTCCCCGGGGGAGGGGATCTGGAAACACCATATATTTT
CDR3aa: CASSPRGRGSGNTIYF

d_gene: -
v_gene: TRBV5-1
j_gene: TRBJ2-2
abundance: -
CDR3nt: TGCGCCAGCAGCACCGCTAGGAACACCGGGGAGCTGTTTTTT
CDR3aa: CASSTARNTGELFF

d_gene: -
v_gene: TRBV4-2
j_gene: TRBJ2-7
abundance: -
CDR3nt: TGTGCCAGCAGCCAAGAGGTGGGGTGGATCTCCGAGCAGTACTTC
CDR3aa: CASSQEVGWISEQYF

d_gene: -
v_gene: TRBV6-2/TRBV6-3
j_gene: TRBJ2-3
abundance: once
CDR3nt: TGTGCCAGCAGTTACTTGACAGTCGGCACAGATACGCAGTATTTT
CDR3aa: CASSYLTVGTDTQYF

d_gene: -
v_gene: TRBV11-2
j_gene: TRBJ2-5
abundance: once
CDR3nt: TGTGCCAGCAGCTTAGTAGAGGAGGTCCGCCAAGAGACCCAGTACTTC
CDR3aa: CASSLVEEVRQETQYF

d_gene: TRBD1
v_gene: TRBV11-3
j_gene: TRBJ2-1
abundance: -
CDR3nt: TGTGCCAGCAGCACCGGACAGGGCTCCTACAATGAGCAGTTCTTC
CDR3aa: CASSTGQGSYNEQFF

d_gene: TRBD1
v_gene: TRBV5-4
j_gene: TRBJ2-7
abundance: -
CDR3nt: TGTGCCAGCCGACCCGGGACAGGGTCCTACGAGCAGTACTTC
CDR3aa: CASRPGTGSYEQYF

d_gene: -
v_gene: TRBV10-3
j_gene: TRBJ1-1
abundance: -
CDR3nt: TGTGCCATTCAGGAGGGGTCCTCGGGTGACACTGAAGCTTTCTTT
CDR3aa: CAIQEGSSGDTEAFF

d_gene: -
v_gene: TRBV14
j_gene: TRBJ1-4
abundance: -
CDR3nt: TGTGCCAGCAGCCAATTGGGGACGGGGATGGAAAAACTGTTTTTT
CDR3aa: CASSQLGTGMEKLFF

d_gene: -
v_gene: TRBV7-6
j_gene: TRBJ2-1
abundance: -
CDR3nt: TGTGCCAGCAGCTCTACTTATGAGCAGTTCTTC
CDR3aa: CASSSTYEQFF

d_gene: TRBD1
v_gene: TRBV11-2
j_gene: TRBJ2-5
abundance: -
CDR3nt: TGTGCCAGCAGCAAGGGGGCCCAGGAGACCCAGTACTTC
CDR3aa: CASSKGAQETQYF

d_gene: -
v_gene: TRBV30
j_gene: TRBJ1-2
abundance: few
CDR3nt: TGTGCCTGGAGTCGAGACAGGCCCTATGGCTACACCTTC
CDR3aa: CAWSRDRPYGYTF

d_gene: -
v_gene: TRBV18
j_gene: TRBJ2-7
abundance: once
CDR3nt: TGTGCCAGCTCACCGCGGACCTACTACGAGCAGTACTTC
CDR3aa: CASSPRTYYEQYF

d_gene: -
v_gene: TRBV7-9
j_gene: TRBJ2-7
abundance: -
CDR3nt: TGTGCCACCAAAACGTGGGGCGGGGGCTCTCCCTACGAGCAGTACTTC
CDR3aa: CATKTWGGGSPYEQYF

d_gene: TRBD1
v_gene: TRBV4-3
j_gene: TRBJ2-7
abundance: -
CDR3nt: TGCGCCAGCAGCCTTGACAGGGGCCACGAGCAGTACTTC
CDR3aa: CASSLDRGHEQYF

d_gene: -
v_gene: TRBV7-2
j_gene: TRBJ1-5
abundance: -
CDR3nt: TGTGCCAGCAGCTTAGCGCTGCTGGGCGGTCAGCCCCAGCATTTT
CDR3aa: CASSLALLGGQPQHF

d_gene: TRBD2
v_gene: TRBV6-6
j_gene: TRBJ2-3
abundance: -
CDR3nt: TGTGCCAGCACTCACCTAGCGGGGGGGCGTGCCGATACGCAGTATTTT
CDR3aa: CASTHLAGGRADTQYF

d_gene: TRBD2
v_gene: TRBV19
j_gene: TRBJ2-7
abundance: -
CDR3nt: TGTGCCAGTAGTATGACTAGCGGTCTGCAGCAGTACTTC
CDR3aa: CASSMTSGLQQYF

d_gene: -
v_gene: TRBV5-1
j_gene: TRBJ2-3
abundance: -
CDR3nt: TGCGCCAGCACCCCATCGACTAACTCACCCCCAGATACGCAGTATTTT
CDR3aa: CASTPSTNSPPDTQYF

d_gene: TRBD1
v_gene: TRBV15
j_gene: TRBJ1-4
abundance: -
CDR3nt: TGTGCCACGGGAGGAAGGGGGCGACCTAATGAAAAACTGTTTTTT
CDR3aa: CATGGRGRPNEKLFF

d_gene: TRBD1
v_gene: TRBV19
j_gene: TRBJ1-1
abundance: -
CDR3nt: TGTGCCAGTAGTGTCGGGACAGGGGGGACGCGGCGAGCTTTCTTT
CDR3aa: CASSVGTGGTRRAFF

d_gene: -
v_gene: TRBV21-1
j_gene: TRBJ1-5
abundance: once
CDR3nt: TGTGCCAGCAGCAAAGTTGGGGGCTCTGGCAATCAGCCCCAGCATTTT
CDR3aa: CASSKVGGSGNQPQHF

d_gene: TRBD2
v_gene: TRBV3-1/TRBV3-2
j_gene: TRBJ2-3
abundance: -
CDR3nt: TGTGCCAGCAGCTACTCTAGCGGGGGGGCAGATACGCAGTATTTT
CDR3aa: CASSYSSGGADTQYF

d_gene: TRBD2
v_gene: TRBV19
j_gene: TRBJ2-5
abundance: -
CDR3nt: TGTGCCAGTAGTTCCGGGACTAGCGATTCAGAGACCCAGTACTTC
CDR3aa: CASSSGTSDSETQYF

d_gene: -
v_gene: TRBV21-1
j_gene: TRBJ1-2
abundance: -
CDR3nt: TGTGCCAGCAGCTATATCCCGGGACAGATGGGTGGCTACACCTTC
CDR3aa: CASSYIPGQMGGYTF

d_gene: TRBD2
v_gene: TRBV5-8
j_gene: TRBJ2-5
abundance: -
CDR3nt: TGTGCCAGCAGCTTGGCGGGGGGGGAGACCCAGTACTTC
CDR3aa: CASSLAGGETQYF

d_gene: TRBD1
v_gene: TRBV9
j_gene: TRBJ2-7
abundance: -
CDR3nt: TGTGCCAGCAGCCAGGGACAGGGCAACTACGAGCAGTACTTC
CDR3aa: CASSQGQGNYEQYF

d_gene: -
v_gene: TRBV25-1
j_gene: TRBJ1-4
abundance: -
CDR3nt: TGTGCCAGCAGTGAAAAGGGGGACTTGGATGAAAAACTGTTTTTT
CDR3aa: CASSEKGDLDEKLFF

d_gene: -
v_gene: TRBV6-5
j_gene: TRBJ1-2
abundance: -
CDR3nt: TGTGCCAGCAGTTACAGGGAAGGTCGTAGCGCCTGGGGCTACACCTTC
CDR3aa: CASSYREGRSAWGYTF

d_gene: TRBD1
v_gene: TRBV29-1
j_gene: TRBJ2-1
abundance: -
CDR3nt: TGCAGCGTTGAACCAGGGGGCGGTGAGCAGTTCTTC
CDR3aa: CSVEPGGGEQFF

d_gene: -
v_gene: TRBV30
j_gene: TRBJ1-1
abundance: -
CDR3nt: TGTGCCTGGAGTGGGTGGTCTGAAGCTTTCTTT
CDR3aa: CAWSGWSEAFF

d_gene: -
v_gene: TRBV6-2/TRBV6-3
j_gene: TRBJ1-5
abundance: -
CDR3nt: TGTGCCAGCAGTTATATAGCGAGCCAGCCCCAGCATTTT
CDR3aa: CASSYIASQPQHF

d_gene: -
v_gene: TRBV7-3
j_gene: TRBJ1-5
abundance: -
CDR3nt: TGTGCCACCGAACAGCCCCCCCAGCATTTT
CDR3aa: CATEQPPQHF

d_gene: -
v_gene: TRBV4-3
j_gene: TRBJ1-5
abundance: -
CDR3nt: TGCGCCAGCAGCCAAGAAAGGGATCAGCCCCAGCATTTT
CDR3aa: CASSQERDQPQHF

d_gene: TRBD1
v_gene: TRBV28
j_gene: TRBJ1-2
abundance: -
CDR3nt: TGTGCCAGCAGTCAACAGGGGACGGAAGGCTACACCTTC
CDR3aa: CASSQQGTEGYTF

d_gene: TRBD1
v_gene: TRBV6-5
j_gene: TRBJ1-3
abundance: once
CDR3nt: TGTGCCAGCAGTTACGGACAGGGGGCCAACACCATATATTTT
CDR3aa: CASSYGQGANTIYF

d_gene: -
v_gene: TRBV27
j_gene: TRBJ1-6
abundance: -
CDR3nt: TGTGCCAGCAGGTCTGGGGCTGGTTCACCCCTCCACTTT
CDR3aa: CASRSGAGSPLHF

d_gene: -
v_gene: TRBV7-6
j_gene: TRBJ1-1
abundance: -
CDR3nt: TGTGCCAGCAGCGACACCTACGGCACTGAAGCTTTCTTT
CDR3aa: CASSDTYGTEAFF

d_gene: -
v_gene: TRBV6-5
j_gene: TRBJ1-1
abundance: -
CDR3nt: TGTGCCAGCCTTGAGTGGCGGACAATGAACACTGAAGCTTTCTTT
CDR3aa: CASLEWRTMNTEAFF

d_gene: -
v_gene: TRBV9
j_gene: TRBJ2-3
abundance: -
CDR3nt: TGTGCCAGCAGTACACCCACGGATACGCAGTATTTT
CDR3aa: CASSTPTDTQYF

d_gene: -
v_gene: TRBV5-6
j_gene: TRBJ1-1
abundance: -
CDR3nt: TGTGCCAGCAGCTTGTGGATCAGGGGCATAGGGACTGAAGCTTTCTTT
CDR3aa: CASSLWIRGIGTEAFF

d_gene: -
v_gene: TRBV27
j_gene: TRBJ1-4
abundance: -
CDR3nt: TGTGCCAGCAGTCAAAACAGGGAAGGGGAAAAACTGTTTTTT
CDR3aa: CASSQNREGEKLFF

d_gene: TRBD1
v_gene: TRBV6-5
j_gene: TRBJ1-6
abundance: -
CDR3nt: TGTGCCAGCAGAAGAGACAGGGCTGAGAATTCACCCCTCCACTTT
CDR3aa: CASRRDRAENSPLHF

d_gene: TRBD2
v_gene: TRBV7-2
j_gene: TRBJ2-5
abundance: once
CDR3nt: TGTGCCAGCAGCTTAGGCCTAGCGGGGGGGCCTGGCCAAGAGACCCAGTACTTC
CDR3aa: CASSLGLAGGPGQETQYF

d_gene: -
v_gene: TRBV28
j_gene: TRBJ2-3
abundance: -
CDR3nt: TGTGCCAGCATAAAGAGGGAAGCGACAGATACGCAGTATTTT
CDR3aa: CASIKREATDTQYF

d_gene: TRBD2
v_gene: TRBV5-4
j_gene: TRBJ2-1
abundance: -
CDR3nt: TGTGCCAGCAGCTTGGGGCAGCGGGGGGAACGCAATGAGCAGTTCTTC
CDR3aa: CASSLGQRGERNEQFF

d_gene: -
v_gene: TRBV6-5
j_gene: TRBJ2-1
abundance: -
CDR3nt: TGTGCCAGCAGTCCCTTACAGGGAGGGGTTAATGAGCAGTTCTTC
CDR3aa: CASSPLQGGVNEQFF

d_gene: -
v_gene: TRBV28
j_gene: TRBJ2-1
abundance: -
CDR3nt: TGTGCCAGCAGTGTAGGCCCCTCCTACAATGAGCAGTTCTTC
CDR3aa: CASSVGPSYNEQFF

d_gene: TRBD2
v_gene: TRBV4-3
j_gene: TRBJ2-7
abundance: -
CDR3nt: TGCGCCAGCAGCCAAGCAGCGGGGGGGCCCTACGAGCAGTACTTC
CDR3aa: CASSQAAGGPYEQYF

d_gene: -
v_gene: TRBV20-1
j_gene: TRBJ1-4
abundance: few
CDR3nt: TGCAGTGCTAGAAACGCTGAAAAACTGTTTTTT
CDR3aa: CSARNAEKLFF

d_gene: -
v_gene: TRBV5-4
j_gene: TRBJ2-2
abundance: -
CDR3nt: TGTGCCAGCATCAATACGAACACCGGGGAGCTGTTTTTT
CDR3aa: CASINTNTGELFF

d_gene: TRBD1
v_gene: TRBV6-1
j_gene: TRBJ1-3
abundance: -
CDR3nt: TGTGCCAGCAGTGACGCACAGGGGTCTGGAAACACCATATATTTT
CDR3aa: CASSDAQGSGNTIYF

d_gene: -
v_gene: TRBV18
j_gene: TRBJ1-3
abundance: -
CDR3nt: TGTGCCAGCTCACCATCCACAGACATCTCTGGAAACACCATATATTTT
CDR3aa: CASSPSTDISGNTIYF

d_gene: -
v_gene: TRBV9
j_gene: TRBJ1-5
abundance: -
CDR3nt: TGTGCCAGCAGCGTAGTAGGCCGCAATCAGCCCCAGCATTTT
CDR3aa: CASSVVGRNQPQHF

d_gene: -
v_gene: TRBV2
j_gene: TRBJ1-2
abundance: -
CDR3nt: TGTGCCAGCAGTGAATACACCTCGAGAGGGGGCTATGGCTACACCTTC
CDR3aa: CASSEYTSRGGYGYTF

d_gene: -
v_gene: TRBV6-5
j_gene: TRBJ2-3
abundance: -
CDR3nt: TGTGCCAGCCGCGGGGACCACACAGATACGCAGTATTTT
CDR3aa: CASRGDHTDTQYF